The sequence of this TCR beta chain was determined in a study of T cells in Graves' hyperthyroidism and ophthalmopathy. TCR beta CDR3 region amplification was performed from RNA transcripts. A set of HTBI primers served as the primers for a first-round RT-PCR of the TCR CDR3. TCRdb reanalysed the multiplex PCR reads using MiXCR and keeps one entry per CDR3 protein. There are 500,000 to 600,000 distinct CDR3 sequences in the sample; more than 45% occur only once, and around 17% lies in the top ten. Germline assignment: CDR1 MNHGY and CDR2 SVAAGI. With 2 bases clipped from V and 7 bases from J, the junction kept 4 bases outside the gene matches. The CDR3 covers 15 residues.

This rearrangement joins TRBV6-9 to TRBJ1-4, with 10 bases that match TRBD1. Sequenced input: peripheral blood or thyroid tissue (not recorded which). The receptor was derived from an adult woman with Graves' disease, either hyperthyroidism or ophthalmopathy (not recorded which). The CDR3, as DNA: TGTGCCAGCAGTTATCATGGGACAGGGGCTGAAAAACTGTTTTTT. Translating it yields CASSYHGTGAEKLFF.